One and the same sample provided the 16 T cell receptor beta chains below, sequenced in a study of T-cell reconstitution after alpha-beta-depleted transplantation in children. Preparation of the TCRbeta library was carried out with unique molecular identifiers. One entry per CDR3 protein results from TCRdb running MiXCR on the PCR reads. The sample has fewer than 550,000 distinct CDR3 sequences, over 9.5% seen once. Sequencing used PBMCs, obtained before TCRalphabeta/CD19-depleted stem cell transplant. The receptors shown here come from a child aged 2 to 10 with inherited bone marrow failure, due to receive a stem cell transplant.

This clonotype was counted many times. The chain employs TRBV7-9 and TRBJ2-3; TRBD1 matches at 8 bases. V was clipped by 5 bases and J by 2 bases; unmatched bases: 6. The CDR3 covers 15 residues. CDR1 and CDR2 from the germline V gene are SEHNR and FQNEAQ (reference sequence). The chain's CDR3 is CASSGRDRYTDTQYF. The CDR3 region has the DNA TGTGCCAGCAGCGGACGGGACAGGTACACAGATACGCAGTATTTT.

The table lists this clonotype with many counts. The chain combines TRBV6-5 with TRBJ1-1; weak D call: TRBD1 (5 bases). CDR1 MNHEY and CDR2 SVGAGI come from the germline V gene. V was clipped by 0 bases and J by 5 bases, with 16 bases between them. The CDR3 is made up of 16 amino acids. The CDR3 DNA is TGTGCCAGCAGTTACTCGATGACAGATTACCGAACTGAAGCTTTCTTT. Residues: CASSYSMTDYRTEAFF.

The chain employs TRBV7-2 and TRBJ2-5, with D possibly being TRBD2 (6 bases). V was shortened by 3 bases and J by 7 bases, with 12 bases between the two germline ends. The V gene's germline CDR1 is SGHTA and CDR2 FQGNSA. The CDR3 loop spans 13 amino acids. The CDR3 DNA follows: TGTGCCAGCAGCTTTTCTAGCGAGGGGACCCAGTACTTC. Protein product: CASSFSSEGTQYF.

This clonotype has at least ten counts. The chain uses TRBV18 and TRBJ1-2; 7 bases fit TRBD1. The V and J ends lost 1 base and 4 bases, in that order; junction bases with no gene match: 9. The CDR3 is 16 residues long. CDR1 is KGHSH, CDR2 LQKENI, per germline. This CDR3 reads CASSPRAGQPFYGYTF. The CDR3 bases are TGTGCCAGCTCACCACGAGCGGGACAGCCTTTCTATGGCTACACCTTC.

The table lists this clonotype with a few counts. The chain has TRBV5-1 and TRBJ2-1; the match to TRBD2 covers 11 bases. Germline loops: CDR1 SGHRS, CDR2 YFSETQ. V gave up 1 base and J gave up 5 bases; unmatched junction bases: 5. The CDR3 covers 16 residues. CDR3 DNA sequence: TGCGCCAGCAGCTTGAGAGTAGCGGGGGGGGACAATGAGCAGTTCTTC. It encodes CASSLRVAGGDNEQFF.

This clonotype has at least ten counts. V is TRBV4-1 and J is TRBJ2-5, with D uncertain. The CDR3 spans 15 residues. Trimming removed 0 bases from V and 1 base from J, with 9 bases in between. CDR1 and CDR2 (germline): MGHRA, YSYEKL. In nucleotides, the CDR3 is TGCGCCAGCAGCCAAGATGGAGATTTCCAAGAGACCCAGTACTTC. This gives the protein CASSQDGDFQETQYF.

There are many counts of this clonotype. CDR3 DNA: TGTGCCAGCAGTTTAAACCCGTTCGGCGAGCAGTACTTC. Its translation: CASSLNPFGEQYF. The J gene is TRBJ2-7, the V gene TRBV27, with D uncertain. The CDR3 loop spans 13 amino acids. V was clipped by 2 bases and J by 6 bases, with 11 bases between them. Germline values: CDR1 MNHEY, CDR2 SMNVEV (reference sequence).

This clonotype was counted ten times or more. The V and J genes are TRBV10-1 and TRBJ2-3; the match to TRBD1 covers 7 bases. J was trimmed by 4 bases and V by 5 bases; bases with no gene match: 6. This CDR3 contains 14 residues. CDR1 and CDR2 from the germline V gene are WNHNN and SYGVQD (reference sequence). Here the CDR3 DNA reads TGCGCCAGCAGTACTGACAGGGACCCAGATACGCAGTATTTT. Translated: CASSTDRDPDTQYF.

The rearrangement joins TRBV5-1 to TRBJ1-1; D might be TRBD1 (5 bases). Germline loops: CDR1 SGHRS, CDR2 YFSETQ. The CDR3 has 14 amino acids. Trimming shortened V by 6 bases and J by 5 bases, and 17 bases separated the two germline ends. This chain's CDR3 is CASTRLQEGTEAFF. The CDR3, as DNA: TGCGCCAGCACGCGGCTCCAAGAGGGGACTGAAGCTTTCTTT.

This clonotype came up many times. This chain joins TRBV29-1 and TRBJ2-2, with D possibly being TRBD1 (5 bases). CDR3 length: 14 residues. The germline V and J ends were trimmed by 7 bases and 2 bases, with 14 bases remaining between them. The germline V gene encodes CDR1 SQVTM and CDR2 ANQGSEA. The CDR3 loop is CSAKGVSNTGELFF. In nucleotides, the CDR3 is TGCAGCGCCAAAGGGGTCTCTAACACCGGGGAGCTGTTTTTT.

This clonotype was seen ten or more times. The V and J genes are TRBV18 and TRBJ2-2; TRBD2 might be the D (5 bases). Germline CDR1 reads KGHSH; CDR2 reads LQKENI. The CDR3 totals 16 residues. V shed 3 bases and J shed 3 bases, with 14 bases lying between them. The CDR3 DNA reads TGTGCCAGCTCACCCCGGGTAGGAGGCGACACCGGGGAGCTGTTTTTT. Translation gives CASSPRVGGDTGELFF.

As concerns this clonotype: Given a much more abundant clone one base away, this may be a read error. The chain uses TRBV5-1 and TRBJ1-1; D possibly corresponds to TRBD1 (6 bases). This CDR3 contains 13 residues. Germline V lookup: CDR1 SGHRS, CDR2 YFSETQ. The CDR3 is CGSSLGDNREAFF. CDR3 nucleotides: TGCGGCAGCAGCTTGGGGGACAACCGTGAAGCTTTCTTT.

This clonotype was seen more than once but under ten times. The chain carries TRBV7-2 and TRBJ1-6, with D maybe TRBD1 (6 bases). This CDR3 has 15 residues. Germline CDR1 SGHTA, CDR2 FQGNSA. Trimming removed 5 bases at V and 8 bases at J, with 16 bases between. The CDR3 region is CASSRGVGGHSPLHF. Written as DNA, the CDR3 is TGTGCCAGCAGCCGGGGGGTTGGGGGCCATTCACCCCTCCACTTT.

The chain has TRBV20-1 and TRBJ2-5; D is possibly TRBD1 or TRBD2 (6 bases each). This CDR3 has 13 residues. The ends were cut back, 4 bases at V and 5 bases at J, with 14 bases in the middle. Germline-derived CDR1 and CDR2 are DFQATT and SNEGSKA (reference sequence). The CDR3 sequence is CSAMWRRGETQYF. The CDR3, as DNA: TGCAGTGCTATGTGGCGGAGGGGGGAGACCCAGTACTTC.

The rearrangement links TRBV19 to TRBJ2-7; TRBD2 aligns across 15 bases. Trimming removed 5 bases from V and 6 bases from J; junction bases left unmatched: 5. CDR3 length: 15 residues. Germline CDR1 reads LNHDA; CDR2 reads SQIVND (reference sequence). As DNA, the CDR3 is TGTGCCAGTAGTTTGGGGACTAGCGGGAGGTCCGAGCAGTACTTC. This translates into CASSLGTSGRSEQYF.

The sample holds a few counts of this clonotype. The chain employs TRBV3-1 and TRBJ2-2, with 10 bases that match TRBD2. The trim removed 1 base at V and 4 bases at J, leaving 6 bases unmatched. The CDR3 totals 17 residues. CDR1 LGHDT and CDR2 YNNKEL come from the germline V gene (reference sequence). In DNA form, the CDR3 reads TGTGCCAGCAGCCAAGTCTCTAGCGGGAGTGTCACCGGGGAGCTGTTTTTT. Translated: CASSQVSSGSVTGELFF.